This T cell receptor (beta chain) emerged from a study of cytomegalovirus exposure and HLA in healthy donors. This CDR3 spans 13 amino acids. V was clipped by 8 bases and J by 1 base, with 11 bases between them. CDR1 is SNHLY, CDR2 FYNNEI, per germline. PCR employed 60 Vbeta and 13 Jbeta primers. The repertoire was sequenced with immunoSEQ multiplex PCR; TCRdb's copy has only in-frame clones and lacks some. The sample carries fewer than 110,000 clones, around two thirds recorded once. General study findings and limits: Per a prior analysis, the majority of TCR beta V segments were productive roughly 87% or roughly 30% of the time. Analyses of presence and absence presupposed an approximately uniform sequencing depth across donors.

Regarding this clone: Its antigen is unknown.

Specimen: PBMCs. This clonotype originated in a woman in her thirties or forties in good health and CMV-seropositive. V and J are TRBV2 and TRBJ2-5; perhaps TRBD2 as D (6 bases). In nucleotides, the CDR3 is TGTGCCAGCTCCGCGGGGCCCCAAGAGACCCAGTACTTC. This translates into CASSAGPQETQYF.